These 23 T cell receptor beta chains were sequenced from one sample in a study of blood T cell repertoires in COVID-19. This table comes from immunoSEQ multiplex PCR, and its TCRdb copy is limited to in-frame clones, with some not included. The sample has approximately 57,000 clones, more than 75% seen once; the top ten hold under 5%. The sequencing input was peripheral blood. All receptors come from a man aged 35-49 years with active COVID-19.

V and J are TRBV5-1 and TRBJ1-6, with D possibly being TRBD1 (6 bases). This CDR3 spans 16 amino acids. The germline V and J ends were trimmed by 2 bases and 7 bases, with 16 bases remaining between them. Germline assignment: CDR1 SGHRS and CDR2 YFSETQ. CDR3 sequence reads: CASSLTGPGVNSPLHF. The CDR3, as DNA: TGCGCCAGCAGCTTAACAGGGCCCGGGGTGAATTCACCCCTCCACTTT. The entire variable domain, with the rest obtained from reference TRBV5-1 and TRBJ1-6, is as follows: KAGVTQTPRYLIKTRGQQVTLSCSPISGHRSVSWYQQTPGQGLQFLFEYFSETQRNKGNFPGRFSGRQFSNSRSEMNVSTLELGDSALYLCASSLTGPGVNSPLHFGNGTRLTVT.

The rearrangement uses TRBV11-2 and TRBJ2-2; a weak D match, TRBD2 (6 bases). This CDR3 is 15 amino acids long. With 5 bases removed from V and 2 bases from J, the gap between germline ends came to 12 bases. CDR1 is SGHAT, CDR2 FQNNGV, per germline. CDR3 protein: CASSPIGGNTGELFF. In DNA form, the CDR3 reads TGTGCCAGCAGCCCCATCGGGGGAAACACCGGGGAGCTGTTTTTT.

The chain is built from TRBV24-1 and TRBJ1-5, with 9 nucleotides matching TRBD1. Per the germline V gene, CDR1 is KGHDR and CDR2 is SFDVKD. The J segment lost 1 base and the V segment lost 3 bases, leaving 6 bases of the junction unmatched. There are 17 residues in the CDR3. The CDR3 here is CATSDGTGTGSNQPQHF. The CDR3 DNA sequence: TGTGCCACCAGTGATGGTACCGGGACAGGGAGCAATCAGCCCCAGCATTTT.

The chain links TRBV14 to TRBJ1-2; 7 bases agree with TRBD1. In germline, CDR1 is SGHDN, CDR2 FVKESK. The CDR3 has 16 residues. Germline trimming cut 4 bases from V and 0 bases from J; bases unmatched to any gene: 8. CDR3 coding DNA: TGTGCCAGCAGCCCATTAGGACAGGCTACTAACTATGGCTACACCTTC. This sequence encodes CASSPLGQATNYGYTF.

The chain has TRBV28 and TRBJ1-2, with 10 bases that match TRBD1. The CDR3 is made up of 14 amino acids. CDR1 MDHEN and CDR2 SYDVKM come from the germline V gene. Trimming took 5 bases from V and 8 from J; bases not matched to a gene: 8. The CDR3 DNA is TGTGCCAGCAGTCGGACAGGGGGTTCTGAAGGCTACACCTTC. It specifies CASSRTGGSEGYTF.

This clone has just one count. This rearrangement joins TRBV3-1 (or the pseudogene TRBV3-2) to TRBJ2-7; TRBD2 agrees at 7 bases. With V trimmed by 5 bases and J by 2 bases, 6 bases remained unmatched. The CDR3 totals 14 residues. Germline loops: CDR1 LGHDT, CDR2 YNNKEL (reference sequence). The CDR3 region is CASSTQRGTYEQYF. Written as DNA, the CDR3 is TGTGCCAGCAGCACCCAGCGGGGAACCTACGAGCAGTACTTC.

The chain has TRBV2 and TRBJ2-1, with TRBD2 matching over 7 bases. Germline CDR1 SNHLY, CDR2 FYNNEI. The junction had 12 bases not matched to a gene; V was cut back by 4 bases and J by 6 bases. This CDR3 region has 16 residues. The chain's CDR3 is CASSVRAGEFSNEQFF. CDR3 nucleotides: TGTGCCAGCAGTGTAAGGGCGGGAGAATTCTCCAATGAGCAGTTCTTC.

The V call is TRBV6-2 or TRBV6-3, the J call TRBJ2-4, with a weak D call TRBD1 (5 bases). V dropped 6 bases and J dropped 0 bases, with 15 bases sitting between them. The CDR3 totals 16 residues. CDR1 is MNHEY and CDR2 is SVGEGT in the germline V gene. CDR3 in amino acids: CASSRRGREAKNIQYF. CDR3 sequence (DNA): TGTGCCAGCAGCCGAAGGGGCAGGGAAGCCAAAAACATTCAGTACTTC.

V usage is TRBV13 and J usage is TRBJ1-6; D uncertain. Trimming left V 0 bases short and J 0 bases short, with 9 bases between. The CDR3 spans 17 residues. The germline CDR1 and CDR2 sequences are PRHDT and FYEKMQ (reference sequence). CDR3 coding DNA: TGTGCCAGCAGCTTAGGCGGGGTGAGCTCCTATAATTCACCCCTCCACTTT. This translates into CASSLGGVSSYNSPLHF. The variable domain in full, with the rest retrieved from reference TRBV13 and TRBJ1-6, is AAGVIQSPRHLIKEKRETATLKCYPIPRHDTVYWYQQGPGQDPQFLISFYEKMQSDKGSIPDRFSAQQFSDYHSELNMSSLELGDSALYFCASSLGGVSSYNSPLHFGNGTRLTVT.

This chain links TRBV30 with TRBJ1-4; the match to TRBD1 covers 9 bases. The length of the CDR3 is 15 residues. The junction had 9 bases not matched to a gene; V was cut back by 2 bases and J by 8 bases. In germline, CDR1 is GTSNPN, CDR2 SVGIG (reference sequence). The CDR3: CAWSTTGGGREKLFF. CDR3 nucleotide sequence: TGTGCCTGGAGTACTACAGGGGGCGGACGAGAAAAACTGTTTTTT.

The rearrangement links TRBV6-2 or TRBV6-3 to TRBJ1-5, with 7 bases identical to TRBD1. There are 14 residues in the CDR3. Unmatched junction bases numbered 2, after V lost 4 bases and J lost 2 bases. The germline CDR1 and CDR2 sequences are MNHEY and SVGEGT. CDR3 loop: CASSWDSGNQPQHF. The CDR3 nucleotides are TGTGCCAGCAGTTGGGACAGCGGCAATCAGCCCCAGCATTTT.

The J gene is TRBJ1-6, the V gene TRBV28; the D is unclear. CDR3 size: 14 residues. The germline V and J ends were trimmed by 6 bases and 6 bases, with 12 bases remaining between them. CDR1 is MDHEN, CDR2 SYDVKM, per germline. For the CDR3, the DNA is TGTGCCAGCAGCCCCGGGAGGTCTAATTCACCCCTCCACTTT. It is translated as CASSPGRSNSPLHF. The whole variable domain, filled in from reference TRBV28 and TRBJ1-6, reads DVKVTQSSRYLVKRTGEKVFLECVQDMDHENMFWYRQDPGLGLRLIYFSYDVKMKEKGDIPEGYSVSREKKERFSLILESASTNQTSMYLCASSPGRSNSPLHFGNGTRLTVT.

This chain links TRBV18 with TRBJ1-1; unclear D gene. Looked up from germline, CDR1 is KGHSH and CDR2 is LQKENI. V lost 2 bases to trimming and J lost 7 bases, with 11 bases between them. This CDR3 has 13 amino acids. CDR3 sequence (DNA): TGTGCCAGCTCACCAACTCGCGACAATGAAGCTTTCTTT. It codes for CASSPTRDNEAFF. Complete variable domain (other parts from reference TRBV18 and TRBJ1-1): NAGVMQNPRHLVRRRGQEARLRCSPMKGHSHVYWYRQLPEEGLKFMVYLQKENIIDESGMPKERFSAEFPKEGPSILRIQQVVRGDSAAYFCASSPTRDNEAFFGQGTRLTVV.

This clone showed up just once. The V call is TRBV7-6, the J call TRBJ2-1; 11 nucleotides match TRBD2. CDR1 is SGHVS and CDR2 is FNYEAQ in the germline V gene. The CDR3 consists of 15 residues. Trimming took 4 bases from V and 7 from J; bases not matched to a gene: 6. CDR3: CASSSTSGSRNEQFF. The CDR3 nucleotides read TGTGCCAGCAGCTCAACTAGCGGGAGTAGGAATGAGCAGTTCTTC.

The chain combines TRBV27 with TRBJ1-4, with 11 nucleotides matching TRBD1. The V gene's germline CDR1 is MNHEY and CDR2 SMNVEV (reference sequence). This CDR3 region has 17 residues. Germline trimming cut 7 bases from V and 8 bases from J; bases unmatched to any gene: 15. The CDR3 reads CASKTRDRGIGLEKLFF. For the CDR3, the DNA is TGTGCCAGCAAAACCCGGGACAGGGGGATCGGGCTCGAAAAACTGTTTTTT.

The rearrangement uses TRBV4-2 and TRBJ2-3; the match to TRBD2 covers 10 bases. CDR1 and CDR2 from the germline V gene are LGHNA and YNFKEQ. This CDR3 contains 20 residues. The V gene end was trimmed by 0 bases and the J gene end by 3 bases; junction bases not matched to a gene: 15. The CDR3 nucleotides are TGTGCCAGCAGCCAAGAAGGACGGGGACTAGCGAATTTAGGGACAGATACGCAGTATTTT. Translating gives CASSQEGRGLANLGTDTQYF.

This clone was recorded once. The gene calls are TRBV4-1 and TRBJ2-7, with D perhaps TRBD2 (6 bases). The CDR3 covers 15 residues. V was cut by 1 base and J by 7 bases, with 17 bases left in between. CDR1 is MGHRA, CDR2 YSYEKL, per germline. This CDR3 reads CASSQVFGTAGEQYF. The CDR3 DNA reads TGCGCCAGCAGCCAAGTGTTCGGGACGGCGGGGGAGCAGTACTTC.

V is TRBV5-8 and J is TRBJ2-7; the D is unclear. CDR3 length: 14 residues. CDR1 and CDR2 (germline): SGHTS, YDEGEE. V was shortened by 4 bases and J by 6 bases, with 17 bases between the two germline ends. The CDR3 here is CASSKMRLTGEQYF. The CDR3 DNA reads TGTGCCAGCAGCAAGATGAGGTTGACCGGCGAGCAGTACTTC.

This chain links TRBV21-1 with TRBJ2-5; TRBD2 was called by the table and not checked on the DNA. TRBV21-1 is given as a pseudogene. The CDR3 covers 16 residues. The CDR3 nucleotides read TGTGCCAGCAGCACCCCCCAGACGGGAGGGGGAGAGACCCAGTACTTC. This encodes CASSTPQTGGGETQYF.

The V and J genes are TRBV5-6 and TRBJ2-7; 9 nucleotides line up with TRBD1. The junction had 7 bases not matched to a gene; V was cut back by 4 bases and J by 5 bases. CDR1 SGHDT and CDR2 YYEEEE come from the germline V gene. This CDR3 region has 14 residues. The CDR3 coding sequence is TGTGCCAGCAGCCTAGAAGACAGGGGGGACGAGCAGTACTTC. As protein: CASSLEDRGDEQYF.

The CDR3: CASSLLKTGRGPNEQYF. The DNA of the CDR3 is TGTGCCAGCAGCTTGCTGAAGACGGGCAGGGGGCCCAACGAGCAGTACTTC. This chain links TRBV5-7 with TRBJ2-7, with TRBD1 matching over 8 bases. TRBV5-7 is an ORF; its function is uncertain. With 1 base clipped from V and 5 bases from J, the junction kept 14 bases outside the gene matches. The CDR3 is 17 amino acids.

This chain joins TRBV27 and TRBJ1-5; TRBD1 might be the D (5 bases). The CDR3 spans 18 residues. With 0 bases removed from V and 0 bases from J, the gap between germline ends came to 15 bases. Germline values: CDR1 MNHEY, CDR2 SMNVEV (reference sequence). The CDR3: CASSLSGVYRNSNQPQHF. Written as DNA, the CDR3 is TGTGCCAGCAGTTTATCAGGGGTGTACAGAAATAGCAATCAGCCCCAGCATTTT.

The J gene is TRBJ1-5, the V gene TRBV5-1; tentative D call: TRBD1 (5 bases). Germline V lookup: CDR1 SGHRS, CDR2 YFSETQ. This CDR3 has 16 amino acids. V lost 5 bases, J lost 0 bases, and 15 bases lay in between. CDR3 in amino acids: CASRPRDSHSNQPQHF. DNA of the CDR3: TGCGCCAGCAGACCTCGGGACTCACATAGCAATCAGCCCCAGCATTTT.